The rows below give T cell receptor beta chains drawn from one sample of a study of CD8 T cells in Susac syndrome. One entry per CDR3 protein, called by TCRdb with MiXCR from the immunoSEQ multiplex PCR reads. This table has about 300,000 distinct CDR3 sequences, about 89% appearing once. Material for sequencing was CD8+ T cells from PBMCs. These receptors all stem from a human donor with multiple sclerosis. CDR3s include the opening cysteine and the closing phenylalanine or tryptophan. D genes are given only for firm matches. The size field is filled for only some rows; it gives once, few, many or a size class.

NA,TRBD2,TRBV12-3/TRBV12-4,TRBJ2-1,CAAGGLAHEQFF,TGTGCCGCGGGGGGGCTAGCCCATGAGCAGTTCTTC
NA,NA,TRBV6-1,TRBJ2-7,CASRGLAPTSRSYEQYF,TGTGCCAGCAGGGGCCTAGCTCCCACCTCCAGGTCCTACGAGCAGTACTTC
NA,NA,TRBV15,TRBJ2-5,CATSTGPETQYF,TGTGCCACCAGTACCGGGCCGGAGACCCAGTACTTC
NA,TRBD2,TRBV12-3/TRBV12-4,TRBJ2-2,CATPAGVRTGELFF,TGTGCCACCCCGGCGGGAGTAAGGACCGGGGAGCTGTTTTTT
NA,NA,TRBV13,TRBJ1-6,CASSLTFYNSPLHF,TGTGCCAGCAGCTTGACATTCTATAATTCACCCCTCCACTTT
NA,NA,TRBV28,TRBJ2-2,CASRELHPSNTGELFF,TGTGCCAGCAGAGAATTACACCCTTCAAACACCGGGGAGCTGTTTTTT
NA,NA,TRBV19,TRBJ2-4,CASSILAGKVKNIQYF,TGTGCCAGTAGTATACTGGCAGGAAAGGTGAAAAACATTCAGTACTTC
NA,NA,TRBV5-1,TRBJ2-3,CASSEAGDTQYF,TGCGCCAGCAGCGAGGCCGGTGATACGCAGTATTTT
NA,TRBD2,TRBV7-9,TRBJ2-5,CASSSESGGGETQYF,TGTGCCAGCAGCTCTGAATCTGGGGGGGGAGAGACCCAGTACTTC
few,TRBD1,TRBV25-1,TRBJ2-7,CASSWTGGFYEQYF,TGTGCCAGCAGTTGGACAGGGGGCTTCTACGAGCAGTACTTC
NA,TRBD1,TRBV7-9,TRBJ1-1,CAGSPRRTGLPNTEAFF,TGTGCCGGCAGCCCCCGGAGGACAGGCCTACCGAACACTGAAGCTTTCTTT
NA,TRBD1,TRBV13,TRBJ1-2,CASSTRQGFGGYTF,TGTGCCAGCAGCACCCGACAGGGGTTCGGTGGCTACACCTTC
NA,NA,TRBV5-5,TRBJ2-5,CASSWGTTPHTQETQYF,TGTGCCAGCAGTTGGGGGACAACCCCCCACACGCAAGAGACCCAGTACTTC
NA,TRBD2,TRBV20-1,TRBJ2-5,CSARSGGAEETQYF,TGCAGTGCTCGGAGCGGGGGGGCCGAAGAGACCCAGTACTTC
NA,NA,TRBV3-1,TRBJ2-4,CASRPGPNHSKNIQYF,TGTGCCAGCAGACCCGGACCAAACCACTCCAAAAACATTCAGTACTTC
NA,NA,TRBV12-5,TRBJ1-1,CASGLEWNTEAFF,TGTGCTAGTGGGCTCGAGTGGAACACTGAAGCTTTCTTT
NA,NA,TRBV12-3/TRBV12-4,TRBJ2-4,CASTLDGLTKNIQYF,TGTGCCAGCACCTTAGACGGACTCACCAAAAACATTCAGTACTTC
NA,NA,TRBV24-1,TRBJ1-4,CATSDRTEKLFF,TGTGCCACCAGTGATCGTACTGAAAAACTGTTTTTT
NA,TRBD1,TRBV2,TRBJ2-2,CASRTVDRDTRELFF,TGTGCCAGCAGGACGGTAGACAGGGACACCAGGGAGCTGTTTTTT
NA,NA,TRBV29-1,TRBJ2-1,CSVASGNEQFF,TGCAGCGTGGCGTCCGGCAATGAGCAGTTCTTC
once,NA,TRBV2,TRBJ2-5,CASSDVRQLVLETQYF,TGTGCCAGCAGTGATGTTCGCCAGCTAGTTTTGGAGACCCAGTACTTC
NA,NA,TRBV6-4,TRBJ1-1,CASSEGFDNRGRAFF,TGTGCCAGCAGTGAAGGATTCGACAACCGGGGGAGAGCTTTCTTT
NA,NA,TRBV4-3,TRBJ2-1,CASSQSPGVGTNEQFF,TGCGCCAGCAGCCAGTCACCGGGAGTCGGCACAAATGAGCAGTTCTTC
NA,TRBD2,TRBV4-3,TRBJ2-2,CASSQDGRGRVGTGELFF,TGCGCCAGCAGCCAAGATGGGAGGGGCAGGGTTGGCACCGGGGAGCTGTTTTTT
NA,TRBD1,TRBV4-3,TRBJ2-5,CASSQDRDTGGETQYF,TGCGCCAGCAGCCAAGATCGGGACACAGGGGGAGAGACCCAGTACTTC
NA,TRBD2,TRBV30,TRBJ2-1,CAWSLGTSGIGEQFF,TGTGCCTGGAGCCTAGGGACTAGCGGGATCGGTGAGCAGTTCTTC
NA,TRBD1,TRBV6-2/TRBV6-3,TRBJ1-2,CASSTGALGYGYTF,TGTGCCAGCAGCACAGGGGCTTTGGGATATGGCTACACCTTC
NA,NA,TRBV7-9,TRBJ2-7,CASSPPDLYEQYF,TGTGCCAGCAGCCCCCCGGACCTCTACGAGCAGTACTTC
NA,NA,TRBV20-1,TRBJ2-7,CSASNNPYEQYF,TGCAGTGCTAGTAACAACCCCTACGAGCAGTACTTC
NA,TRBD1,TRBV7-9,TRBJ1-2,CASSRSQGGAYYGYTF,TGTGCCAGCAGCCGTTCCCAGGGGGGGGCCTACTATGGCTACACCTTC
NA,NA,TRBV6-1,TRBJ2-3,CASSQLHFGSTDTQYF,TGTGCCAGCAGTCAACTTCATTTCGGGAGCACAGATACGCAGTATTTT
NA,NA,TRBV20-1,TRBJ2-1,CSDPGGSVEGDRWEQFF,TGCAGTGATCCCGGGGGATCAGTAGAGGGAGACCGATGGGAGCAGTTCTTC
few,NA,TRBV27,TRBJ2-7,CASSFAGSYEQYF,TGTGCCAGCAGTTTTGCGGGTTCCTACGAGCAGTACTTC
NA,TRBD1,TRBV12-3/TRBV12-4,TRBJ2-5,CASSPWAGGAEETQYF,TGTGCCAGCAGTCCGTGGGCAGGGGGCGCGGAAGAGACCCAGTACTTC
NA,NA,TRBV6-5,TRBJ1-2,CASSYRLLGDNYGYTF,TGTGCCAGCAGTTATAGGCTTCTGGGTGATAACTATGGCTACACCTTC
NA,TRBD1,TRBV30,TRBJ2-7,CAWSSSAGTGEGEQYF,TGTGCCTGGAGCAGTTCTGCCGGGACAGGGGAAGGGGAGCAGTACTTC